This section outlines one T cell receptor (beta chain) sequence together with its context. From germline, CDR1 is KGHSH and CDR2 LQKENI. This CDR3 region has 16 residues. V lost 10 bases and J 0 bases, leaving 21 bases between the germline ends. This sample was taken from a study of T cell responses to AZD1222 COVID-19 vaccine. Method: immunoSEQ multiplex PCR; TCRdb's copy keeps in-frame clones and lacks some. In the table there are about 190,000 clones, roughly 88% of which are singletons. The sequence derives from an adult in good health. This chain links TRBV18 with TRBJ1-1, with D unclear. The sequenced sample was peripheral blood, obtained on day 0 of AZD1222 vaccination. CDR3 sequence (DNA): TGTGCCACGACTCTTTATGATCCCCTATTGAACACTGAAGCTTTCTTT. This sequence encodes CATTLYDPLLNTEAFF. Using reference TRBV18 and TRBJ1-1 for the parts outside the CDR3, the full variable domain is NAGVMQNPRHLVRRRGQEARLRCSPMKGHSHVYWYRQLPEEGLKFMVYLQKENIIDESGMPKERFSAEFPKEGPSILRIQQVVRGDSAAYFCATTLYDPLLNTEAFFGQGTRLTVV.